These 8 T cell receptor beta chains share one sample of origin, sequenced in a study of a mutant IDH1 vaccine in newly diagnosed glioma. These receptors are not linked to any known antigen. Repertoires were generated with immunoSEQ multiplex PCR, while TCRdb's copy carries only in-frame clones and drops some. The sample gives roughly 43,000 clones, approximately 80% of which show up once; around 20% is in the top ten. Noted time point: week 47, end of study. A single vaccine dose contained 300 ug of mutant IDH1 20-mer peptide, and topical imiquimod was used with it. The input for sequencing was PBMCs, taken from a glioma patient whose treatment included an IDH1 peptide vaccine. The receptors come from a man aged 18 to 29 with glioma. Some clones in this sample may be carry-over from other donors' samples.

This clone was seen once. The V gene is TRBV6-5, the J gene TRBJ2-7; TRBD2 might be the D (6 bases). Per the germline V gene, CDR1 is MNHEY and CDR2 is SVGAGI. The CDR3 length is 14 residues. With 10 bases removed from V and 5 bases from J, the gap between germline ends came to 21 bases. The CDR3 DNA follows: TGTGCCACCAAGTCCGTAGCGGAGGGTGACGAGCAGTACTTC. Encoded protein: CATKSVAEGDEQYF.

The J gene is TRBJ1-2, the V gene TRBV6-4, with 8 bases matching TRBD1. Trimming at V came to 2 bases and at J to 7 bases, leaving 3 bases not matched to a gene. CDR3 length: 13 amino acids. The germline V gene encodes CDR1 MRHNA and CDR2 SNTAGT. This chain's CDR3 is CASSDRQGLGYTF. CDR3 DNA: TGTGCCAGCAGTGACAGACAGGGGCTTGGCTACACCTTC.

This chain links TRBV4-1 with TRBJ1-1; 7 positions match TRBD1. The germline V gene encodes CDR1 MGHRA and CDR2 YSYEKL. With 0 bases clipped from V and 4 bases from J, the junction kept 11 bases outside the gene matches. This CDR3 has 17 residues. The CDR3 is CASSQDERGGGVTEAFF. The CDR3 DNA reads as TGCGCCAGCAGCCAAGATGAGCGAGGGGGCGGTGTCACTGAAGCTTTCTTT.

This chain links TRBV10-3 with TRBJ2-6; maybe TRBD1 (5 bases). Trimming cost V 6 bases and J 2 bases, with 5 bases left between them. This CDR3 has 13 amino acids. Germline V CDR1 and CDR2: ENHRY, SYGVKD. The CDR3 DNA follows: TGTGCCATCAGCAGGGCTGGGGCCAACGTCCTGACTTTC. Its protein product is CAISRAGANVLTF.

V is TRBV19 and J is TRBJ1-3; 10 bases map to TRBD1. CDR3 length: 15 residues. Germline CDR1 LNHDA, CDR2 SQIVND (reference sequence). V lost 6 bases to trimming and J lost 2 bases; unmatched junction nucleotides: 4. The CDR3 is CASSPGTGAGNTIYF. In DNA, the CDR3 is TGTGCCAGTAGCCCCGGGACAGGGGCTGGAAACACCATATATTTT.

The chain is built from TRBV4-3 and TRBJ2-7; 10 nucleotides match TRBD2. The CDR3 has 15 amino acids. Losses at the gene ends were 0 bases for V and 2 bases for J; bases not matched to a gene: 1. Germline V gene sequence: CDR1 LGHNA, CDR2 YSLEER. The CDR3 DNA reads TGCGCCAGCAGCCAAGACCTAGCGGGAGCCTACGAGCAGTACTTC. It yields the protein CASSQDLAGAYEQYF.

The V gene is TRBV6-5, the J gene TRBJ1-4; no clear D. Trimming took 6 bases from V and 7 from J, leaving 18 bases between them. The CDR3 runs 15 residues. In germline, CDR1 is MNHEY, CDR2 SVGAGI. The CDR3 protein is CASRGRTVFGEKLFF. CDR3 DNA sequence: TGTGCCAGCAGAGGACGGACGGTATTCGGTGAAAAACTGTTTTTT.

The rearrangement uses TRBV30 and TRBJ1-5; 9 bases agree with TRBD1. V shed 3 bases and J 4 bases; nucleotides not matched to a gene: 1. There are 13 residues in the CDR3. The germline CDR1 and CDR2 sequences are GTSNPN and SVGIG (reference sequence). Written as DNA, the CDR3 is TGTGCCTGGAGCGGGACAGGGAATCAGCCCCAGCATTTT. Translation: CAWSGTGNQPQHF.